A selection of T cell receptor beta chains follows, all from one sample in a study of PD-1 blockade in classical Hodgkin lymphoma. Sequencing used immunoSEQ multiplex PCR; TCRdb keeps in-frame clones, though not all of them. This table has about 58,000 clones, more than 75% appearing once. The specimen was peripheral blood mononuclear cells (PBMCs), collected before the second cycle of nivolumab. The origin of the receptors is a human donor with classical Hodgkin lymphoma. CDR3s include the opening cysteine and the closing phenylalanine or tryptophan. Fields, in order: clone size, J gene, D gene, V gene, CDR3 DNA, CDR3 protein. D genes are given only for firm matches. Clone size is not always given. Where it is, it says once, few, many or a class for expanded clones.

clone_size: NA; j_call: TRBJ1-1; d_call: NA; v_call: TRBV6-6; cdr3_nt: TGTGCCAGCGAGCAAAGGGGGACCACTGAAGCTTTCTTT; cdr3_aa: CASEQRGTTEAFF
clone_size: once; j_call: TRBJ2-1; d_call: TRBD2; v_call: TRBV5-1; cdr3_nt: TGCGCCAGCAGCCCAACCGGGACTAGCGGCAATGAGCAGTTCTTC; cdr3_aa: CASSPTGTSGNEQFF
clone_size: NA; j_call: TRBJ1-5; d_call: NA; v_call: TRBV14; cdr3_nt: TGTGCCAGCAGCCTCCCGACAGATAGCAATCAGCCCCAGCATTTT; cdr3_aa: CASSLPTDSNQPQHF
clone_size: NA; j_call: TRBJ2-3; d_call: TRBD2; v_call: TRBV5-1; cdr3_nt: TGCGCCAGCAGCCATATACTTGCGGGGGATGGCACAGATACGCAGTATTTT; cdr3_aa: CASSHILAGDGTDTQYF
clone_size: NA; j_call: TRBJ2-3; d_call: NA; v_call: TRBV10-3; cdr3_nt: TGTGCCATCACCGGGACTCCTACAGATACGCAGTATTTT; cdr3_aa: CAITGTPTDTQYF
clone_size: NA; j_call: TRBJ2-3; d_call: TRBD2; v_call: TRBV5-1; cdr3_nt: TGCGCCAGCAGCTTTAGCGGGGGGATTGGGACAGATACGCAGTATTTT; cdr3_aa: CASSFSGGIGTDTQYF
clone_size: NA; j_call: TRBJ2-1; d_call: TRBD2; v_call: TRBV5-1; cdr3_nt: TGCGCCAGCAGCCGGGATTTGGCGGGGGTGACAAATGAGCAGTTCTTC; cdr3_aa: CASSRDLAGVTNEQFF
clone_size: NA; j_call: TRBJ1-5; d_call: TRBD1; v_call: TRBV5-1; cdr3_nt: TGCGCCAGCAGCTTGACAGGGGGCCAGCCCCAGCATTTT; cdr3_aa: CASSLTGGQPQHF
clone_size: few; j_call: TRBJ1-2; d_call: NA; v_call: TRBV7-9; cdr3_nt: TGTGCCAGCAGCTTAGAGGGCGGAAATAACTATGGCTACACCTTC; cdr3_aa: CASSLEGGNNYGYTF
clone_size: NA; j_call: TRBJ1-5; d_call: NA; v_call: TRBV7-9; cdr3_nt: TGTGCCAGCAGCTCTATAAACAATCAGCCCCAGCATTTT; cdr3_aa: CASSSINNQPQHF
clone_size: once; j_call: TRBJ1-1; d_call: NA; v_call: TRBV11-2; cdr3_nt: TGTGCCAGCAGCTTGATGGTTTCGAACACTGAAGCTTTCTTT; cdr3_aa: CASSLMVSNTEAFF
clone_size: NA; j_call: TRBJ2-7; d_call: TRBD1; v_call: TRBV6-5; cdr3_nt: TGTGCCAGCGGACAGACAGGGACACACGAGCAGTACTTC; cdr3_aa: CASGQTGTHEQYF
clone_size: NA; j_call: TRBJ2-1; d_call: NA; v_call: TRBV5-6; cdr3_nt: TGTGCCAGCAGCTTGGTTCGGTTAGCAGCCATCTACAATGAGCAGTTCTTC; cdr3_aa: CASSLVRLAAIYNEQFF
clone_size: few; j_call: TRBJ1-4; d_call: NA; v_call: TRBV5-1; cdr3_nt: TGCGCCAGCAGCTTGGGGCGGACTAATGAAAAACTGTTTTTT; cdr3_aa: CASSLGRTNEKLFF
clone_size: few; j_call: TRBJ1-1; d_call: NA; v_call: TRBV19; cdr3_nt: TGTGCCAGCAAGGACATGCATGAAGCTTTCTTT; cdr3_aa: CASKDMHEAFF
clone_size: NA; j_call: TRBJ2-7; d_call: NA; v_call: TRBV5-1; cdr3_nt: TGCGCCAGCAGCTTAGTGGCAGGGGTAACCTACGAGCAGTACTTC; cdr3_aa: CASSLVAGVTYEQYF
clone_size: NA; j_call: TRBJ2-7; d_call: NA; v_call: TRBV2; cdr3_nt: TGTGCCAGCCTTGACAGGTGGTCCTACGAGCAGTACTTC; cdr3_aa: CASLDRWSYEQYF
clone_size: NA; j_call: TRBJ2-5; d_call: NA; v_call: TRBV28; cdr3_nt: TGTGCCAGCAGTTTTGGGGGGCTGGAGACCCAGTACTTC; cdr3_aa: CASSFGGLETQYF
clone_size: NA; j_call: TRBJ1-5; d_call: NA; v_call: TRBV6-1; cdr3_nt: TGTGCCAGCAGTGAGCGGGGCGGCGTTCAGCCCCAGCATTTT; cdr3_aa: CASSERGGVQPQHF
clone_size: NA; j_call: TRBJ1-1; d_call: NA; v_call: TRBV5-1; cdr3_nt: TGCGCCAGCAGCTTGTTTCTGAACACTGAAGCTTTCTTT; cdr3_aa: CASSLFLNTEAFF
clone_size: NA; j_call: TRBJ1-1; d_call: NA; v_call: TRBV2; cdr3_nt: TGTGCCAGCGTCCTCGGGGAGGGCTACACTGAAGCTTTCTTT; cdr3_aa: CASVLGEGYTEAFF
clone_size: NA; j_call: TRBJ1-5; d_call: NA; v_call: TRBV28; cdr3_nt: TGTGCCAGCAGCCGAGCCAGTAGGGTAAGAAGCAATCAGCCCCAGCATTTT; cdr3_aa: CASSRASRVRSNQPQHF
clone_size: NA; j_call: TRBJ2-5; d_call: TRBD2; v_call: TRBV6-1; cdr3_nt: TGTGCCAGCAGTGAAGTCCGCGGGGGGGCCCCGAAAGAGACCCAGTACTTC; cdr3_aa: CASSEVRGGAPKETQYF
clone_size: once; j_call: TRBJ1-1; d_call: NA; v_call: TRBV6-1; cdr3_nt: TGTGCCAGCAGTAGGGAAACAGGCCAAGAAGCTTTCTTT; cdr3_aa: CASSRETGQEAFF
clone_size: NA; j_call: TRBJ2-4; d_call: NA; v_call: TRBV9; cdr3_nt: TGTGCCAGCAGCGTAGGCCCAGACAGCCGAAAAAAGGTCATTCAGTACTTC; cdr3_aa: CASSVGPDSRKKVIQYF
clone_size: few; j_call: TRBJ1-5; d_call: NA; v_call: TRBV2; cdr3_nt: TGTGCCAGCAGTGAGGCCAGCCGGGGTCAGCCCCAGCATTTT; cdr3_aa: CASSEASRGQPQHF
clone_size: NA; j_call: TRBJ2-7; d_call: TRBD2; v_call: TRBV30; cdr3_nt: TGTGCCTGGAAGGTGCGGGGGGGCGACTACGAGCAGTACTTC; cdr3_aa: CAWKVRGGDYEQYF
clone_size: NA; j_call: TRBJ2-7; d_call: TRBD2; v_call: TRBV9; cdr3_nt: TGTGCCAGCAGCGCCCAAAGCGGGGGACCTTACGAGCAGTACTTC; cdr3_aa: CASSAQSGGPYEQYF
clone_size: NA; j_call: TRBJ2-1; d_call: NA; v_call: TRBV28; cdr3_nt: TGTGCCAGCTCCCGACCCGGACAGTACTACAATGAGCAGTTCTTC; cdr3_aa: CASSRPGQYYNEQFF
clone_size: NA; j_call: TRBJ2-5; d_call: NA; v_call: TRBV20-1; cdr3_nt: TGCAAATCAGGACGGGAGACCCAGTACTTC; cdr3_aa: CKSGRETQYF
clone_size: few; j_call: TRBJ2-5; d_call: TRBD1; v_call: TRBV5-1; cdr3_nt: TGCGCCAGCAGCTTGGCCGGGACAGGGGAAGAGACCCAGTACTTC; cdr3_aa: CASSLAGTGEETQYF
clone_size: NA; j_call: TRBJ1-5; d_call: NA; v_call: TRBV5-1; cdr3_nt: TGCGCCAGCAGCCAAGACAGAGGGGGACAGCCCCAGCATTTT; cdr3_aa: CASSQDRGGQPQHF
clone_size: NA; j_call: TRBJ1-6; d_call: TRBD1; v_call: TRBV7-8; cdr3_nt: TGTGCCAGCAGCTTACTGACAGGGGAAAATTCACCCCTCCACTTT; cdr3_aa: CASSLLTGENSPLHF
clone_size: NA; j_call: TRBJ2-5; d_call: NA; v_call: TRBV10-2; cdr3_nt: TGCGCCAGTGCTGGGAGTTCCTCCATCGAGACCCAGTACTTC; cdr3_aa: CASAGSSSIETQYF
clone_size: NA; j_call: TRBJ1-5; d_call: NA; v_call: TRBV5-1; cdr3_nt: TGCGCCAGCAGCTTGGGTCCAGGGCCAAATCAGCCCCAGCATTTT; cdr3_aa: CASSLGPGPNQPQHF
clone_size: NA; j_call: TRBJ2-3; d_call: NA; v_call: TRBV5-1; cdr3_nt: TGCGCCAGCACGGAAGGAAAAACGCAGTATTTT; cdr3_aa: CASTEGKTQYF
clone_size: NA; j_call: TRBJ1-4; d_call: TRBD1; v_call: TRBV7-2; cdr3_nt: TGTGCCAGCAGCTCCCAGGGGGCAGTGGGAGAAAAACTGTTTTTT; cdr3_aa: CASSSQGAVGEKLFF
clone_size: NA; j_call: TRBJ1-1; d_call: TRBD1; v_call: TRBV6-1; cdr3_nt: TGTGCCACAACGGGACAGATGAACACTGAAGCTTTCTTT; cdr3_aa: CATTGQMNTEAFF
clone_size: NA; j_call: TRBJ2-1; d_call: NA; v_call: TRBV5-1; cdr3_nt: TGCGCCAGCAGCTTCCCGGACAGCTCCTACAATGAGCAGTTCTTC; cdr3_aa: CASSFPDSSYNEQFF
clone_size: NA; j_call: TRBJ1-5; d_call: NA; v_call: TRBV21-1; cdr3_nt: TGTGCCAGCTATTTTTTAAAGTACAATCAGCCCCAGCATTTT; cdr3_aa: CASYFLKYNQPQHF
clone_size: NA; j_call: TRBJ2-4; d_call: TRBD1; v_call: TRBV14; cdr3_nt: TGTGCCAGCAGCCAAGGGACTCCGCAGGGGGTTCAGTACTTC; cdr3_aa: CASSQGTPQGVQYF
clone_size: NA; j_call: TRBJ1-1; d_call: NA; v_call: TRBV5-1; cdr3_nt: TGCGCCAGCAGCTCCGGGACAATGAACACTGAAGCTTTCTTT; cdr3_aa: CASSSGTMNTEAFF
clone_size: NA; j_call: TRBJ1-6; d_call: NA; v_call: TRBV5-5; cdr3_nt: TGTGCCAGCAGCTTGGAGCCTCCTCGATGCTATTCACCCCTCCACTTT; cdr3_aa: CASSLEPPRCYSPLHF
clone_size: NA; j_call: TRBJ2-5; d_call: TRBD2; v_call: TRBV11-2; cdr3_nt: TGTGCCAGCAGCTTCCGAGCGGGGGGAGTGCAAGAGACCCAGTACTTC; cdr3_aa: CASSFRAGGVQETQYF